The clone carrying this TCR beta chain came up many times. Antigen specificity is unknown. V was clipped by 2 bases and J by 4 bases; unmatched bases: 4. CDR3 length: 15 residues. The germline V gene encodes CDR1 DFQATT and CDR2 SNEGSKA (reference sequence). These data come from a study of glioma-infiltrating T cells. The iRepertoire nested amplicon-rescue multiplex PCR amplified TCR alpha and beta CDR3s from RNA. TCRdb itself ran the multiplex PCR reads through MiXCR, one entry per CDR3 protein. Among 100,000 to 150,000 distinct CDR3 sequences listed, approximately 26% were seen once. Study-level findings and limits: Tissue and blood shared very few CDR3 sequences.

The rearrangement links TRBV20-1 to TRBJ2-1; the match to TRBD2 covers 11 bases. The receptor was isolated from a human donor with low-grade glioma or glioblastoma, undergoing nonglioma brain surgery, or in good health (not recorded which). Sequenced material: glioma tissue, nonneoplastic brain tissue, or PBMCs (not recorded which). CDR3 in DNA: TGCAGTGCTAGATTAGCGGGGGGGCCATACAATGAGCAGTTCTTC. The encoded protein is CSARLAGGPYNEQFF.